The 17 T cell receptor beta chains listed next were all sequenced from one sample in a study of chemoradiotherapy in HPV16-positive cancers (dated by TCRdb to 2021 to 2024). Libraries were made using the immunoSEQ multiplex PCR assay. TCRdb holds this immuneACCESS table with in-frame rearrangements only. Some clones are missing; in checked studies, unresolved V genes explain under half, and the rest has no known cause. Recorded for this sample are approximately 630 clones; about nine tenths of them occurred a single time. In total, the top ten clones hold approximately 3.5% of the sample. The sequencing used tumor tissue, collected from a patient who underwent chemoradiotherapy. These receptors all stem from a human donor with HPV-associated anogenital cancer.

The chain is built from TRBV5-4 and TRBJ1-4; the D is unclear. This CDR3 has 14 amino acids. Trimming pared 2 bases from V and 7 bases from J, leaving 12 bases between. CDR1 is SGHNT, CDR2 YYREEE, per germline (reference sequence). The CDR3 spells CASSLGTKGEKLFF. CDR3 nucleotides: TGTGCCAGCAGCTTAGGTACAAAGGGTGAAAAACTGTTTTTT.

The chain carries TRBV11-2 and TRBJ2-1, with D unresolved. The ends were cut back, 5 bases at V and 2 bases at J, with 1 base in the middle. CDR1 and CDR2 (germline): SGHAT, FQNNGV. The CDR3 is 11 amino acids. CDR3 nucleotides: TGTGCCAGCAGCGCCTACAATGAGCAGTTCTTC. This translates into CASSAYNEQFF.

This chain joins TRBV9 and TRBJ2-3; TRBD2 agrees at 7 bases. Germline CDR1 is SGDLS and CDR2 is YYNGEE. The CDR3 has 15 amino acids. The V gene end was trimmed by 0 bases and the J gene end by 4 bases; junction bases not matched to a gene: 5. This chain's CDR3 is CASSVDVLAADTQYF. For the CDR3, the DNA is TGTGCCAGCAGCGTAGACGTGCTAGCGGCAGATACGCAGTATTTT. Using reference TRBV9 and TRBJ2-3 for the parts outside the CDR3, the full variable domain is DSGVTQTPKHLITATGQRVTLRCSPRSGDLSVYWYQQSLDQGLQFLIQYYNGEERAKGNILERFSAQQFPDLHSELNLSSLELGDSALYFCASSVDVLAADTQYFGPGTRLTVL.

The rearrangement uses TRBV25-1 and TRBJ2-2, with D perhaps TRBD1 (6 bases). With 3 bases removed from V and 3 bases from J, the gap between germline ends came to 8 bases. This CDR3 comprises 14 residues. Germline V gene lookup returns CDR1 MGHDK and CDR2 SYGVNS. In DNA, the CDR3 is TGTGCCAGCAGTGAGGGGGCGGACACCGGGGAGCTGTTTTTT. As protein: CASSEGADTGELFF.

CDR3 sequence reads: CASRREREQFF. CDR3 sequence (DNA): TGTGCCAGCAGAAGGGAGAGGGAGCAGTTCTTC. The chain carries TRBV2 and TRBJ2-1; D is possibly TRBD2 (5 bases). The CDR3 extends over 11 amino acids. V lost 6 bases and J 10 bases, leaving 10 bases between the germline ends. Germline CDR1 SNHLY, CDR2 FYNNEI.

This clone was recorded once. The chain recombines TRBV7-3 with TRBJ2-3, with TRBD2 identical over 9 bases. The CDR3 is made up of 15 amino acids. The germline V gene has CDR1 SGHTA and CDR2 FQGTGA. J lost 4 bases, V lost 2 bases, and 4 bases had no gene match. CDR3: CASSLAGGDADTQYF. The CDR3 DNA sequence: TGTGCCAGCAGCTTAGCGGGAGGGGACGCAGATACGCAGTATTTT.

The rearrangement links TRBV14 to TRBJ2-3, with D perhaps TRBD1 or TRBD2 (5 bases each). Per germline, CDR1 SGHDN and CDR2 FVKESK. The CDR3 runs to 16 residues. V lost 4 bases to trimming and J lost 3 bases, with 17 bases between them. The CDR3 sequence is CASSPGPAWGTDTQYF. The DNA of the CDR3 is TGTGCCAGCAGCCCGGGACCCGCATGGGGGACAGATACGCAGTATTTT.

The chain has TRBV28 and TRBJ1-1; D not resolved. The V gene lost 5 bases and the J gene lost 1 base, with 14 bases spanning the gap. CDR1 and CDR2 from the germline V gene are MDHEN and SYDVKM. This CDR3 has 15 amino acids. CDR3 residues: CASSPQAVGNTEAFF. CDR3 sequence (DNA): TGTGCCAGCAGTCCGCAAGCGGTCGGGAACACTGAAGCTTTCTTT.

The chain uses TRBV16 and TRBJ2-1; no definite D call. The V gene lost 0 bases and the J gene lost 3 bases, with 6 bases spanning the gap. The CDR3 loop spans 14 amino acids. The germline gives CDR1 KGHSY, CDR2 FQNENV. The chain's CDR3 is CASSQSTYYNEQFF. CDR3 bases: TGTGCCAGCAGCCAATCAACGTACTACAATGAGCAGTTCTTC.

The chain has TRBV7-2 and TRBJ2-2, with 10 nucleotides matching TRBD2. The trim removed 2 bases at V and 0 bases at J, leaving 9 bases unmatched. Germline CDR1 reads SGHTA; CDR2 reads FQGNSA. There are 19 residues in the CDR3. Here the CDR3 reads CASSLRSLAGATNTGELFF. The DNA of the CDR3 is TGTGCCAGCAGCTTACGGTCGCTAGCGGGGGCGACGAACACCGGGGAGCTGTTTTTT.

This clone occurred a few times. This chain's CDR3 is CSVEDPGDYTF. CDR3 coding DNA: TGCAGCGTTGAAGATCCAGGAGACTACACCTTC. J is TRBJ1-2 and V is TRBV29-1, with D unresolved. CDR3 length: 11 residues. Trimming left V 0 bases short and J 10 bases short, with 9 bases between. Germline V gene lookup returns CDR1 SQVTM and CDR2 ANQGSEA.

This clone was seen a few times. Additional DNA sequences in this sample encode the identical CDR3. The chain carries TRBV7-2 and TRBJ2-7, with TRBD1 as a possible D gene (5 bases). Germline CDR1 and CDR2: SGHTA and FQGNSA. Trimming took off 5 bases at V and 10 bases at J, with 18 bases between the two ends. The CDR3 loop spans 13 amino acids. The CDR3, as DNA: TGTGCCAGCAGCCAAGGATCCTCAGGGAAACAGTACTTC. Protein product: CASSQGSSGKQYF.

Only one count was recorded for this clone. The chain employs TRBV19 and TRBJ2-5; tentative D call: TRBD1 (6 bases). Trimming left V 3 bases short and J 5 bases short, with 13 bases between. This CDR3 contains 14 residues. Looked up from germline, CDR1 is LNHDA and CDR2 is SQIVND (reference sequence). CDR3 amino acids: CASSISGAGETQYF. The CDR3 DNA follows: TGTGCCAGTAGTATCTCAGGGGCGGGTGAGACCCAGTACTTC.

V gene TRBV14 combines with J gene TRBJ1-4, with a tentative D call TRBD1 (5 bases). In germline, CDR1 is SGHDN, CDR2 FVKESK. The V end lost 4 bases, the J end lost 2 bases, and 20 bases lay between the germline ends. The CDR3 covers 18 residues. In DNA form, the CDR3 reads TGTGCCAGCAGCCGTGGGACCCTCTGGGGTCTCACTAATGAAAAACTGTTTTTT. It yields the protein CASSRGTLWGLTNEKLFF.

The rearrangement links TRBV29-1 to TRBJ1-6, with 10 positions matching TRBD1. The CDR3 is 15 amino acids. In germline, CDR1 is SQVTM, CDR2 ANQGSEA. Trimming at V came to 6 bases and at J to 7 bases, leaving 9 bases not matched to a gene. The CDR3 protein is CSVRPGTGENSPLHF. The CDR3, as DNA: TGCAGCGTACGCCCAGGGACAGGGGAAAATTCACCCCTCCACTTT. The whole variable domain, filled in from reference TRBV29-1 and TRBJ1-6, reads SAVISQKPSRDICQRGTSLTIQCQVDSQVTMMFWYRQQPGQSLTLIATANQGSEATYESGFVIDKFPISRPNLTFSTLTVSNMSPEDSSIYLCSVRPGTGENSPLHFGNGTRLTVT.

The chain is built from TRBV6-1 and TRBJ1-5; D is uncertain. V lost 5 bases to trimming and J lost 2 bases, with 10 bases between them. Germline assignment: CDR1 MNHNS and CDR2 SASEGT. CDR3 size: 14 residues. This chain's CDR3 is CASSRPEGNQPQHF. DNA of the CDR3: TGTGCCAGCAGTCGACCGGAAGGCAATCAGCCCCAGCATTTT.

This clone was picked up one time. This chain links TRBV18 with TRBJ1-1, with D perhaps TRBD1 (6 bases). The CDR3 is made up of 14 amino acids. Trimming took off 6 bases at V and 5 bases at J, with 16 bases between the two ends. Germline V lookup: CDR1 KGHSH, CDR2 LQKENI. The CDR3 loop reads CASSGGGTGTEAFF. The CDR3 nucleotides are TGTGCCAGCTCCGGAGGGGGGACCGGTACTGAAGCTTTCTTT.